This TCR beta chain appears in the sequencing data of a study of blood T cells in healthy people across ages. There are 14 residues in the CDR3. The V gene lost 5 bases and the J gene lost 6 bases, with 15 bases spanning the gap. Germline CDR1 and CDR2: SEHNR and FQNEAQ (reference sequence). A sample-barcoded 5' primer and a J-beta primer mix were used in a second PCR of about 6 to 11 cycles. TCRdb recomputed calls from the 5' RACE reads with MiXCR, one row per CDR3 protein. The sample contains 550,000 to 750,000 distinct CDR3 sequences, around 21% of which appear only once. The receptor was derived from a man between 70 and 80 years old in good health. Sequenced input: blood. The chain is built from TRBV7-9 and TRBJ2-3; D unresolved. CDR3 sequence reads: CASSADRVSDTQYF. CDR3 DNA sequence: TGTGCCAGCAGCGCCGACCGTGTTTCGGATACGCAGTATTTT.